Listed below are T cell receptor beta chains from one sample, sequenced in a study of OX40 agonist ivuxolimab in advanced cancers. Generated by immunoSEQ multiplex PCR, the TCRdb table keeps only in-frame clones and is missing some. The table records some 70,000 clones, 80% to 85% of them present only once. Sequencing was performed on CD4+ or CD8+ T cells sorted from blood, taken in a trial of the OX40 agonist ivuxolimab. The receptors originated from an adult with an advanced solid tumor such as melanoma, head and neck, liver or kidney cancer. CDR3s include the opening cysteine and the closing phenylalanine or tryptophan.

>TRBV21-1
CASSGTLTNTEAFF
>TRBV5-1
CASSPDREKLFF
>TRBV19
CASSIRTGGTGNTIYF
>TRBV28
CANRPGTGNSPLHF
>TRBV12-5
CASGSGFAGGYNEQFF
>TRBV7-2
CASSPYNGVGGYTF
>TRBV7-2
CASSSAINTGELFF
>TRBV5-8
CASSLWGSGELFF
>TRBV30
CAWSRAESQPQHF
>TRBV7-8
CASSRQRDLYNEQFF
>TRBV7-9
CASSYTRAVGGYTF
>TRBV6-5
CASSLQGFGNTIYF
>TRBV19
CASSRDMRHYGYTF
>TRBV27
CASRPDIFEDSPLHF
>TRBV5-1
CASSTGGAGSYEQYF
>TRBV19
CASRQGLLGNTEAFF
>TRBV4-3
CASSQDAGLNNEQFF
>TRBV9
CASSVGTTPREQYF
>TRBV19
CASSIGLRTGTTGEQYF
>TRBV5-4
CASSLATDRGTADGYTF
>TRBV5-5
CASSGGQGARTGELFF
>TRBV28
CASTADRALRNTQYF
>TRBV7-6
CASSLAEDTGRKYF
>TRBV6-1
CASRVVTGWYYEQYF
>TRBV14
CASSQSRIGRGGDYGYTF
>TRBV7-2
CASSSPPPQETQYF
>TRBV7-3
CASSPSGSGFNEQFF
>TRBV7-9
CASTARKGYEQYF
>TRBV28
CASSTTGQGREKLFF
>TRBV19
CASTPPGQTYEQYF
>TRBV7-9
CASSSFWTSSDTQYF
>TRBV12-5
CASAPGGLNNEQFF